This TCR beta chain appears in the sequencing data of a study of T-cell memory formation after mild COVID-19. Study background: Clusters were largely donor specific.

V lost 10 bases to trimming and J lost 0 bases, with 15 bases between them. This CDR3 comprises 14 residues. Looked up from germline, CDR1 is MNHEY and CDR2 is SMNVEV (reference sequence). TCRdb analysed the 5' RACE reads with MiXCR anew, one entry per CDR3 protein. The sample lists tens of thousands of distinct CDR3 sequences; roughly 23% were seen once. Study outcomes and limitations: Later expanders leaned CD4+, whereas clones that contracted between day 15 and 85 were balanced CD4/CD8. The study detected some responding clones in pre-infection memory, suggesting cross-reactive memory joined.

A word on this clonotype: Antigen: not known.

The origin of this receptor is a man aged 18 to 29 who had mild COVID-19 (a few samples of this study predate the infection). Cell type and time point are not known. This sequence joins TRBV27 and TRBJ1-1, with D tentatively TRBD1 (5 bases). The sample consisted of PBMCs or a T cell subset sorted from them (not recorded which). The CDR3 coding sequence is TGTGCCACCAGCGGGGGGGGAGTGAACACTGAAGCTTTCTTT. Translating it yields CATSGGGVNTEAFF.